A single sample gave rise to the 25 T cell receptor beta chains below, sequenced in a study of CD8+ T cells in alopecia areata. Sequencing relied on a cDNA template that was reverse transcribed from extracted RNA. Here immunoSEQ multiplex PCR was the method, and the copy in TCRdb shows in-frame clones only, minus some. The table records 30,000 to 40,000 clones, 60% to 85% of them present only once. The source material was NKG2D-low CD8+ T cells sorted from blood. The source is a human donor with alopecia areata.

V gene TRBV6-4 combines with J gene TRBJ2-3; D is uncertain. The CDR3 sequence is 14 residues long. Trimming cost V 4 bases and J 2 bases, with 10 bases left between them. CDR1 is MRHNA, CDR2 SNTAGT, per germline. CDR3 coding DNA: TGTGCCAGCAGTGTTGGGGAAGACACAGATACGCAGTATTTT. Protein product: CASSVGEDTDTQYF.

This chain joins TRBV25-1 and TRBJ2-1; TRBD1 matches at 10 bases. Germline values: CDR1 MGHDK, CDR2 SYGVNS. CDR3 length: 15 amino acids. With 5 bases clipped from V and 4 bases from J, the junction kept 5 bases outside the gene matches. CDR3 sequence reads: CASSQGQGWYNEQFF. The CDR3 DNA reads as TGTGCCAGCAGTCAGGGACAGGGGTGGTACAATGAGCAGTTCTTC.

The chain uses TRBV7-9 and TRBJ2-3; TRBD2 matches at 13 bases. The CDR3 length is 16 residues. Germline trimming cut 5 bases from V and 5 bases from J; bases unmatched to any gene: 7. The V gene's germline CDR1 is SEHNR and CDR2 FQNEAQ (reference sequence). The chain's CDR3 is CASSHTSGGAIDTQYF. CDR3 in DNA: TGTGCCAGCAGCCATACTAGCGGGGGGGCCATAGATACGCAGTATTTT.

The chain combines TRBV13 with TRBJ2-5; perhaps TRBD2 as D (6 bases). This CDR3 has 18 residues. Germline V gene data show CDR1 as PRHDT and CDR2 as FYEKMQ (reference sequence). V gave up 4 bases and J gave up 6 bases, with 27 bases separating them. CDR3 bases: TGTGCCAGCAGCTCCACTCTAGCGAACCAGAACCATGGGAAGACCCAGTACTTC. Translation: CASSSTLANQNHGKTQYF. Looking up the rest from reference TRBV13 and TRBJ2-5 gives the full variable domain: AAGVIQSPRHLIKEKRETATLKCYPIPRHDTVYWYQQGPGQDPQFLISFYEKMQSDKGSIPDRFSAQQFSDYHSELNMSSLELGDSALYFCASSSTLANQNHGKTQYFGPGTRLLVL.

The V call is TRBV5-4, the J call TRBJ2-7, with D possibly being TRBD1 (6 bases). The CDR3 spans 14 residues. Germline assignment: CDR1 SGHNT and CDR2 YYREEE (reference sequence). The V end lost 4 bases, the J end lost 2 bases, and 13 bases lay between the germline ends. CDR3 sequence: CASSHGTLTYEQYF. CDR3 bases: TGTGCCAGCAGCCACGGGACACTTACCTACGAGCAGTACTTC.

This clone came up a few times. The genes are TRBV7-9 and TRBJ1-2; D is perhaps TRBD1 (5 bases). The V end was cut by 5 bases, the J end by 4 bases, with 14 bases between. There are 14 residues in the CDR3. Germline CDR1 SEHNR, CDR2 FQNEAQ (reference sequence). CDR3 region: CASSATRGGYGYTF. CDR3 coding DNA: TGTGCCAGCAGCGCGACCCGGGGCGGCTATGGCTACACCTTC.

This clone was counted a single time. The V and J genes are TRBV5-4 and TRBJ1-1; D is ambiguous. The V and J ends lost 5 bases and 4 bases respectively, with 15 bases between them. Germline loops: CDR1 SGHNT, CDR2 YYREEE (reference sequence). CDR3 length: 14 amino acids. The CDR3 DNA is TGTGCCAGCAGTCCCCTTGGGCGAGGCACTGAAGCTTTCTTT. Its translation: CASSPLGRGTEAFF.

The CDR3 region has the DNA TGTGCCAGCAGCCAAGAGGGGGCGCAGGGAAACACCATATATTTT. Encoded protein: CASSQEGAQGNTIYF. The V gene is TRBV4-2, the J gene TRBJ1-3, with a possible D match to TRBD1 (6 bases). Germline loops: CDR1 LGHNA, CDR2 YNFKEQ. This CDR3 has 15 amino acids. Trimming took 0 bases from V and 4 from J, leaving 10 bases between them.

This clone occurred once. This sequence joins TRBV29-1 and TRBJ1-4; 9 nucleotides align to TRBD1. V was pared by 6 bases and J by 8 bases, with 10 bases of the junction left unmatched. Germline V gene sequence: CDR1 SQVTM, CDR2 ANQGSEA. There are 14 residues in the CDR3. The CDR3 bases are TGCAGCGTGTCTCCTTTGGGACAGGGAGAAAAACTGTTTTTT. It encodes CSVSPLGQGEKLFF.

V is TRBV29-1 and J is TRBJ1-1; no clear D gene. Trimming left V 3 bases short and J 5 bases short, with 19 bases between. The CDR3 runs 15 residues. Germline CDR1 reads SQVTM; CDR2 reads ANQGSEA. The chain's CDR3 is CSVDFPREGGTEAFF. The CDR3 coding sequence is TGCAGCGTTGACTTCCCACGAGAGGGTGGGACTGAAGCTTTCTTT.

This clone was recorded once. V gene TRBV29-1 combines with J gene TRBJ1-1, with D possibly being TRBD1 (6 bases). The germline V and J ends were trimmed by 3 bases and 8 bases, with 10 bases remaining between them. The CDR3 sequence is 11 residues long. Germline CDR1 SQVTM, CDR2 ANQGSEA. As DNA, the CDR3 is TGCAGCGTTGATGGACAGACCGAAGCTTTCTTT. It is translated as CSVDGQTEAFF.

The J gene is TRBJ2-7, the V gene TRBV29-1; TRBD2 might be the D (5 bases). CDR1 is SQVTM and CDR2 is ANQGSEA in the germline V gene. The CDR3 is made up of 13 amino acids. Trimming left V 2 bases short and J 4 bases short, with 12 bases between. CDR3 residues: CSVEMVGGYEQYF. The CDR3 bases are TGCAGCGTTGAAATGGTTGGAGGTTACGAGCAGTACTTC.

The chain combines TRBV7-3 with TRBJ1-1; a possible D gene is TRBD1 (5 bases). Trimming removed 0 bases at V and 4 bases at J, with 9 bases between. The CDR3 loop spans 14 amino acids. Germline lookup yields CDR1 SGHTA and CDR2 FQGTGA. Here the CDR3 DNA reads TGTGCCAGCAGCTTAACAGGGGCTGGCACTGAAGCTTTCTTT. As protein: CASSLTGAGTEAFF.

The chain recombines TRBV25-1 with TRBJ2-7; D assignment may be TRBD1 or TRBD2 (5 bases each). Germline CDR1 and CDR2: MGHDK and SYGVNS. V dropped 5 bases and J dropped 1 base, with 12 bases sitting between them. This CDR3 is built from 14 residues. As DNA, the CDR3 is TGTGCCAGCAGTCTAGGGGACGGGTCCTACGAGCAGTACTTC. Protein: CASSLGDGSYEQYF.

V and J are TRBV29-1 and TRBJ2-3; 11 positions match TRBD1. The V gene end was trimmed by 7 bases and the J gene end by 5 bases; junction bases not matched to a gene: 11. The CDR3 spans 15 residues. Germline V lookup: CDR1 SQVTM, CDR2 ANQGSEA. The CDR3 nucleotides are TGCAGCGGCGAACCGGGACAGGGGGGGAAAGATACGCAGTATTTT. Translating it yields CSGEPGQGGKDTQYF.

The CDR3 nucleotides read TGTGCCAGCAGTTTACGGCTAGCGGGGGGGCCTCGAACAGATACGCAGTATTTT. Its protein is CASSLRLAGGPRTDTQYF. The chain uses TRBV27 and TRBJ2-3, with 12 bases matching TRBD2. The length of the CDR3 is 18 residues. Per the germline V gene, CDR1 is MNHEY and CDR2 is SMNVEV (reference sequence). The junction had 9 bases not matched to a gene; V was cut back by 2 bases and J by 3 bases.

The chain employs TRBV6-4 and TRBJ2-2; a possible D gene is TRBD2 (5 bases). Trimming removed 0 bases from V and 0 bases from J, with 8 bases in between. Germline V CDR1 and CDR2: MRHNA, SNTAGT. This CDR3 is built from 16 residues. CDR3 sequence: CASSDSPGTNTGELFF. CDR3 DNA: TGTGCCAGCAGTGACTCCCCGGGGACGAACACCGGGGAGCTGTTTTTT.

J is TRBJ2-2 and V is TRBV30, with TRBD1 matching over 10 bases. The CDR3 is 15 amino acids. V lost 4 bases to trimming and J lost 3 bases; unmatched junction nucleotides: 5. Germline V CDR1 and CDR2: GTSNPN, SVGIG (reference sequence). CDR3 sequence reads: CAWTTTGGYTGELFF. The CDR3 region has the DNA TGTGCCTGGACGACGACAGGGGGCTACACCGGGGAGCTGTTTTTT.

This chain connects TRBV28 to TRBJ2-3; 9 positions match TRBD2. The J segment lost 2 bases and the V segment lost 9 bases, leaving 12 bases of the junction unmatched. Per the germline V gene, CDR1 is MDHEN and CDR2 is SYDVKM. The CDR3 contains 16 residues. The CDR3 sequence: CASQSLAGDYTDTQYF. CDR3 nucleotide sequence: TGTGCCAGTCAATCCTTAGCGGGGGATTACACAGATACGCAGTATTTT. The complete variable domain, with remaining parts taken from reference TRBV28 and TRBJ2-3, reads DVKVTQSSRYLVKRTGEKVFLECVQDMDHENMFWYRQDPGLGLRLIYFSYDVKMKEKGDIPEGYSVSREKKERFSLILESASTNQTSMYLCASQSLAGDYTDTQYFGPGTRLTVL.

Only a few counts were recorded for this clone. CDR3 amino acids: CASNPVDLETGELFF. For the CDR3, the DNA is TGTGCCAGCAACCCGGTAGACTTGGAAACCGGGGAGCTGTTTTTT. The rearrangement joins TRBV7-9 to TRBJ2-2; D is unclear. V lost 7 bases to trimming and J lost 5 bases, with 17 bases between them. CDR1 is SEHNR, CDR2 FQNEAQ, per germline (reference sequence). The CDR3 is 15 residues long.

The chain has TRBV2 and TRBJ2-3, with 9 nucleotides matching TRBD1. This CDR3 has 16 amino acids. Germline V CDR1 and CDR2: SNHLY, FYNNEI. V dropped 10 bases and J dropped 2; count of bases not matched to a gene: 13. The CDR3 sequence: CATGPDRGTFTDTQYF. The CDR3, as DNA: TGTGCCACCGGCCCAGACAGGGGGACGTTCACAGATACGCAGTATTTT.

V is TRBV6-5 and J is TRBJ1-3; possibly TRBD1 for D (5 bases). The germline gives CDR1 MNHEY, CDR2 SVGAGI. The CDR3 extends over 15 amino acids. V was cut by 6 bases and J by 0 bases, with 12 bases left in between. The CDR3, as DNA: TGTGCCAGCAGCGCATCCGACAGCTCTGGAAACACCATATATTTT. Translation: CASSASDSSGNTIYF.

The V gene is TRBV4-1, the J gene TRBJ1-1; D not resolved. The CDR3 runs to 14 residues. The germline gives CDR1 MGHRA, CDR2 YSYEKL. The ends were cut back, 4 bases at V and 5 bases at J, with 14 bases in the middle. The CDR3 DNA sequence: TGCGCCAGCAGCCTCCAGCAAAAGGGAACTGAAGCTTTCTTT. Protein sequence: CASSLQQKGTEAFF.

The chain joins TRBV11-2 to TRBJ2-1, with D unresolved. V gave up 3 bases and J gave up 8 bases, with 2 bases separating them. The CDR3 is 10 residues long. Germline CDR1 is SGHAT and CDR2 is FQNNGV. CDR3 bases: TGTGCCAGCAGCTTCTATGAGCAGTTCTTC. Encoded protein: CASSFYEQFF.

The genes are TRBV7-9 and TRBJ2-7; D perhaps matches TRBD1 (6 bases). Trimming left V 5 bases short and J 3 bases short, with 11 bases between. This CDR3 has 13 residues. The germline V gene has CDR1 SEHNR and CDR2 FQNEAQ (reference sequence). CDR3: CASSQTGVYEQYF. In DNA form, the CDR3 reads TGTGCCAGCAGCCAGACAGGAGTCTACGAGCAGTACTTC.